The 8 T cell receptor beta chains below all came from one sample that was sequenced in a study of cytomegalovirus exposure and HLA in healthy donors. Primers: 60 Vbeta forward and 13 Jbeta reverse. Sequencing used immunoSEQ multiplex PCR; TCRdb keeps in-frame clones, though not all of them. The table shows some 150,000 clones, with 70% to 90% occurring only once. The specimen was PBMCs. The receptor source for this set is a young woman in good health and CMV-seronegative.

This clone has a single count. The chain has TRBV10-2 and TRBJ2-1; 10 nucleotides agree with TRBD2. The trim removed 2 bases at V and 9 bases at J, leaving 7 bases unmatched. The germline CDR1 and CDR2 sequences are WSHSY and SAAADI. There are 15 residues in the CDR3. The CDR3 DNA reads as TGCGCCAGCAGTGAGACAGCGGGAGGGAATGGTGAGCAGTTCTTC. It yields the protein CASSETAGGNGEQFF.

The CDR3 loop is CASSLGSVYTGELFF. In DNA, the CDR3 is TGTGCCAGCAGCTTAGGAAGCGTATACACCGGGGAGCTGTTTTTT. This rearrangement joins TRBV5-6 to TRBJ2-2, with D unclear. Germline values: CDR1 SGHDT, CDR2 YYEEEE. This CDR3 has 15 amino acids. V was clipped by 2 bases and J by 3 bases, with 11 bases between them. Complete variable domain (other parts from reference TRBV5-6 and TRBJ2-2): DAGVTQSPTHLIKTRGQQVTLRCSPKSGHDTVSWYQQALGQGPQFIFQYYEEEERQRGNFPDRFSGHQFPNYSSELNVNALLLGDSALYLCASSLGSVYTGELFFGEGSRLTVL.

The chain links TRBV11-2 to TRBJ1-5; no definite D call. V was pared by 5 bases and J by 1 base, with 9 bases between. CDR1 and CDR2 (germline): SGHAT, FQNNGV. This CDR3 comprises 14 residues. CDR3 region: CASSDTASNQPQHF. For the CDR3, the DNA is TGTGCCAGCAGCGACACCGCCAGCAATCAGCCCCAGCATTTT.

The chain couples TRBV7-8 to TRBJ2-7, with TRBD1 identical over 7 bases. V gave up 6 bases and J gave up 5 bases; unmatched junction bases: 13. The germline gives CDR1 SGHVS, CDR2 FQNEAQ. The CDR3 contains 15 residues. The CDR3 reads CASSLQGSLRDEQYF. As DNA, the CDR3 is TGTGCCAGCAGTTTACAGGGGAGCCTACGGGACGAGCAGTACTTC.

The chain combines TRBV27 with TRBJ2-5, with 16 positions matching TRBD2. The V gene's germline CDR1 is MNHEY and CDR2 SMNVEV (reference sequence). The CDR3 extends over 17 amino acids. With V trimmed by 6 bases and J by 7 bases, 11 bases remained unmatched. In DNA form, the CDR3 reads TGTGCCAGCAGGGGCGGGACTAGCGGGAGGGCCAGGGGGACCCAGTACTTC. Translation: CASRGGTSGRARGTQYF.

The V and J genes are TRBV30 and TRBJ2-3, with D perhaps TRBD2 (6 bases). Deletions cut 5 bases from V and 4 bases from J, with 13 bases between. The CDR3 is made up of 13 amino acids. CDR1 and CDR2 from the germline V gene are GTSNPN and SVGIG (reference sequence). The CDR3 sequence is CAWSPGLPDTQYF. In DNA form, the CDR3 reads TGTGCCTGGTCTCCGGGACTCCCAGATACGCAGTATTTT.

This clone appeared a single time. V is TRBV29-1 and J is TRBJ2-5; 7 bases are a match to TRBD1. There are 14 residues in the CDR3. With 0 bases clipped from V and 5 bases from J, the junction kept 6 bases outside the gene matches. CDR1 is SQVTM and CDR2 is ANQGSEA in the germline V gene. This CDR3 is CSVEEGTGVETQYF. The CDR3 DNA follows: TGCAGCGTTGAAGAAGGAACAGGGGTGGAGACCCAGTACTTC. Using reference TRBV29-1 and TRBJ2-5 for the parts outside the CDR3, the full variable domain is SAVISQKPSRDICQRGTSLTIQCQVDSQVTMMFWYRQQPGQSLTLIATANQGSEATYESGFVIDKFPISRPNLTFSTLTVSNMSPEDSSIYLCSVEEGTGVETQYFGPGTRLLVL.

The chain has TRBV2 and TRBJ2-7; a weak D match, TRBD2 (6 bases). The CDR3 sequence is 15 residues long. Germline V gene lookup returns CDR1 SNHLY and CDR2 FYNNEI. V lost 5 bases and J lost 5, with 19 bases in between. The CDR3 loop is CASSNPGLDWNEQYF. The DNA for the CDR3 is TGTGCCAGCAGTAATCCGGGACTGGATTGGAACGAGCAGTACTTC.